The T cell receptor (beta chain) under discussion was sequenced for a study of cytomegalovirus exposure and HLA in healthy donors. Study results and caveats: Cytomegalovirus-associated status was assigned to about 150 TCR beta chains.

Method: immunoSEQ multiplex PCR; TCRdb's copy keeps in-frame clones and lacks some. The data show roughly 120,000 clones, with roughly 88% seen just once and more than 1.5% held by the top ten. About this clone: Its matching antigen is unknown.

Donors were drawn from the 120-subject validation cohort, separate from the approximately 700-subject first cohort. Germline CDR1 and CDR2: SGHVS and FNYEAQ. V trimming: 1 base; J trimming: 1 base; junction bases outside the gene matches: 11. This CDR3 has 19 amino acids. The chain employs TRBV7-6 and TRBJ2-3; 10 positions match TRBD2. Sequenced input: PBMCs. This TCR was sampled from a young man in good health and CMV-seronegative. The CDR3: CASSLDPSLAGGGTDTQYF. As DNA, the CDR3 is TGTGCCAGCAGCTTAGACCCCTCCTTAGCGGGGGGAGGCACAGATACGCAGTATTTT.